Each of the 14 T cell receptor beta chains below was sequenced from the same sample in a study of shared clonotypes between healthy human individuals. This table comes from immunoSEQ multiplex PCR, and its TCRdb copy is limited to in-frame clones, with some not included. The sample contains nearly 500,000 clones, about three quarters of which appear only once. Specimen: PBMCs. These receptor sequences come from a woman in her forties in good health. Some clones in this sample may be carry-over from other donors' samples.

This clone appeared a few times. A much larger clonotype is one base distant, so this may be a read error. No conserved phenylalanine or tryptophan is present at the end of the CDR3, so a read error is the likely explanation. The CDR3 is CASRYRDNFEAFL. The CDR3 nucleotides read TGTGCCAGCAGATACAGGGACAACTTCGAAGCTTTCCTT. The rearrangement joins TRBV2 to TRBJ1-1, with a weak D call TRBD1 (6 bases). Germline V CDR1 and CDR2: SNHLY, FYNNEI. The length of the CDR3 is 13 residues. The V and J ends lost 6 bases and 8 bases respectively, with 16 bases between them.

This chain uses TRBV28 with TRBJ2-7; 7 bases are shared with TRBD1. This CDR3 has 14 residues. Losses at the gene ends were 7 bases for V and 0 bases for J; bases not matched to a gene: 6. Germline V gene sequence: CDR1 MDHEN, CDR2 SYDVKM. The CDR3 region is CASTPGQSSYEQYF. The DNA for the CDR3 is TGTGCCAGCACCCCGGGACAGAGCTCCTACGAGCAGTACTTC. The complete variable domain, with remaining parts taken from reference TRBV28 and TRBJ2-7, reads DVKVTQSSRYLVKRTGEKVFLECVQDMDHENMFWYRQDPGLGLRLIYFSYDVKMKEKGDIPEGYSVSREKKERFSLILESASTNQTSMYLCASTPGQSSYEQYFGPGTRLTVT.

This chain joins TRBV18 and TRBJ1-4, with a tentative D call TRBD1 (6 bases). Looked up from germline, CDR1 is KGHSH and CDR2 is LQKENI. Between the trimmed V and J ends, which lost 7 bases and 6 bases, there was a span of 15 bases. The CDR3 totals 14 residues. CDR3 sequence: CASFPDRGDEKLFF. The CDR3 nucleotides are TGTGCCAGCTTTCCGGACAGAGGGGATGAAAAACTGTTTTTT. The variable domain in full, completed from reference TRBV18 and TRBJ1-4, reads NAGVMQNPRHLVRRRGQEARLRCSPMKGHSHVYWYRQLPEEGLKFMVYLQKENIIDESGMPKERFSAEFPKEGPSILRIQQVVRGDSAAYFCASFPDRGDEKLFFGSGTQLSVL.

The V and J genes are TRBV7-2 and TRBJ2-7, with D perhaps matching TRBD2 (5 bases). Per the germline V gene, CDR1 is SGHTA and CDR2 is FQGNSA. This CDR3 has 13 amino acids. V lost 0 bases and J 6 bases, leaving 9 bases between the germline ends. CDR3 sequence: CASSLAGSSEQYF. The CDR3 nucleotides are TGTGCCAGCAGCTTAGCGGGGAGTAGCGAGCAGTACTTC.

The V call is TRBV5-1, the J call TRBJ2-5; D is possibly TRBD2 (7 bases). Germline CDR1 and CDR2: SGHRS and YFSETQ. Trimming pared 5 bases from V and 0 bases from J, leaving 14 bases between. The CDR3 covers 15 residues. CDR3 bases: TGCGCCAGCAGTCCACAGGGAGGGTACCAAGAGACCCAGTACTTC. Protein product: CASSPQGGYQETQYF.

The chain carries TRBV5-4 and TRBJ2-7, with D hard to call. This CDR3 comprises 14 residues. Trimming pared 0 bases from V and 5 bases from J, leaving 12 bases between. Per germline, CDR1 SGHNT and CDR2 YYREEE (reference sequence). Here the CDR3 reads CASSLGVGIDEQYF. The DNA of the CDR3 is TGTGCCAGCAGCTTGGGCGTGGGCATCGACGAGCAGTACTTC.

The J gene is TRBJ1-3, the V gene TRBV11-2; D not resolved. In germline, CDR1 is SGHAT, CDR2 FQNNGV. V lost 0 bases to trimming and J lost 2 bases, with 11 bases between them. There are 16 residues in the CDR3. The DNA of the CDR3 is TGTGCCAGCAGCTTAGATGTTCGGGAACCTGGAAACACCATATATTTT. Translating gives CASSLDVREPGNTIYF.

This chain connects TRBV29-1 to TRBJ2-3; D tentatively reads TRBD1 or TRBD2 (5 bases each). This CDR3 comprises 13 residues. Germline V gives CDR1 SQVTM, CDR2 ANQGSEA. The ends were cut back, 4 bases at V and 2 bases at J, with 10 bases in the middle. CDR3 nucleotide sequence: TGCAGCGTTGCGGCCGGGACCACAGATACGCAGTATTTT. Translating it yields CSVAAGTTDTQYF.

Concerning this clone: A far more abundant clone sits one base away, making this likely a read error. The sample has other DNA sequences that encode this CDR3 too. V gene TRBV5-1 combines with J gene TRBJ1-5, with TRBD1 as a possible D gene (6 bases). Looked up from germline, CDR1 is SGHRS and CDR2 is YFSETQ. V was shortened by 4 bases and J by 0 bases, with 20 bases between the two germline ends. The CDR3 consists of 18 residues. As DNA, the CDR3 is TGCGCCAGCAGCCCGACGGTTGGGGGCGCGAGTAGCAATCAGCCCCAGCATTTT. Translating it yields CASSPTVGGASSNQPQHF.

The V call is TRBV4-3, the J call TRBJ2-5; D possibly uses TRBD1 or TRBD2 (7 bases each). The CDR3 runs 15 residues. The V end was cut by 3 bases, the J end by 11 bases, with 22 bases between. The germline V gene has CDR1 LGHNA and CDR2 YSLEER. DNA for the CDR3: TGCGCCAGCAGCCAGGGAGGGACAGTGACGGGAGAGCAGTACTTC. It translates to CASSQGGTVTGEQYF.

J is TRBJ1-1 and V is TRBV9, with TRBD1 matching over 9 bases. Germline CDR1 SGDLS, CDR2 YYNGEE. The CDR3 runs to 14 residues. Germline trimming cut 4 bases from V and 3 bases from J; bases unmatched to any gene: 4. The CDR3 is CASSTDRGDTEAFF. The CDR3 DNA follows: TGTGCCAGCAGCACAGACAGGGGGGACACTGAAGCTTTCTTT.

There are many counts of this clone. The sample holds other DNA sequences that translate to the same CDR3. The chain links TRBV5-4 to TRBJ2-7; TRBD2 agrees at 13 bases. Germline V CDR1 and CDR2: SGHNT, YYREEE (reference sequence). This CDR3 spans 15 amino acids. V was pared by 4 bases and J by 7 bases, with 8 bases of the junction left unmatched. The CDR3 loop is CASSQGTSGMKEQYF. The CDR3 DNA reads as TGTGCCAGCAGCCAAGGGACTAGCGGGATGAAAGAGCAGTACTTC.

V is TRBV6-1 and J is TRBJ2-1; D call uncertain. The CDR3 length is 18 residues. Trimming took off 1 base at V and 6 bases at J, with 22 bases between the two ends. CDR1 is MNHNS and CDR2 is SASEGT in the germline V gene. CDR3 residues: CASSEVVGSRAFLNEQFF. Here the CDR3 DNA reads TGTGCCAGCAGTGAAGTAGTGGGAAGTAGGGCCTTCCTCAATGAGCAGTTCTTC.

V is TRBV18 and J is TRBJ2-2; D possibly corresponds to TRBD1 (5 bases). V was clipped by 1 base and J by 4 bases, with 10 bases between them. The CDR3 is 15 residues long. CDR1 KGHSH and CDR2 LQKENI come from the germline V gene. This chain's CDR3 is CASSPQGPGTGELFF. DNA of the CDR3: TGTGCCAGCTCACCACAGGGGCCGGGCACCGGGGAGCTGTTTTTT.